The entry below describes one TCR beta chain. The specificity of this receptor is unknown. No base-level quality is on record; no much larger clone is a single base apart. This entry is derived from a study of cytomegalovirus exposure and HLA in healthy donors (TCRdb year 2017). A note on the overall study: An earlier analysis of roughly 630 of the donors reported about 250 Gb of sequence data and approximately 110 million unique TCR beta sequences from some 180 million T cells. An early release that covered about 600 HLA-typed donors contained approximately 320 gigabases of sequencing data and 85 million to 100 million unique TCR sequences. The genetic ancestry cluster associated with self-reported Caucasian donors included about four fifths of the roughly 400 genotyped donors. The study aimed to test whether cataloging public T cell receptors could reveal signatures of past pathogen exposure. The T cell repertoires of 670 or so subjects were profiled by immunosequencing and related to cytomegalovirus serostatus. In addition to the first cohort of 666 subjects, a separate validation cohort of 120 different subjects was used. The study combined high-throughput TCR immunosequencing, statistical association of individual TCRs with disease status, and machine learning to predict cytomegalovirus infection status. To study patterns of TCR occurrence, a later analysis re-analyzed previously published TCR beta repertoires from 600 to 750 donors and added high-resolution HLA genotyping. Rather than using new phenotypic data, the later analysis identified candidate immune exposures from TCR beta sequences and from how often those sequences occurred across donors. To decide whether each TCR beta V gene segment behaved as functional or pseudogenic, an earlier analysis of 587 of the donors relied on high-throughput TCR beta sequencing. Donor age, sex, ethnicity and CMV serostatus were collected together with the repertoire data. Genome-wide SNP genotypes for about three fifths of the roughly 670 donors were used in a later genetic analysis, which treated that subset as a discovery cohort. All discovery cohort repertoires had been generated using a single sequencing platform. Class I and class II HLA loci were covered by the typing at four-digit resolution. The number of typed donors differed by locus: about 620-640 for A, B, C, DRB1 and DQB1; roughly 510 for DQA1; 606 for DPA1; and around 450 for DPB1. Because of strong linkage in the cohort, roughly five DR-DQ haplotypes were treated as single units for association and clustering. On average, around 230,000 unique TCR beta nucleotide sequences were sequenced per donor among 300 to 500 genotyped donors of the cohort, with roughly 18% of those sequences being non-productive. Findings and caveats that apply to the study as a whole: Because counts were too low, seventeen rarely observed V segments, including chromosome 9 orphons, were excluded from the earlier analysis of 587 of the donors. In a later analysis, TCR association rates were found to vary across HLA loci, with the most associated TCRs seen for DRB1 alleles and the fewest for HLA-C alleles. Cytomegalovirus status was reported to be diagnosed by the classifier with high specificity and sensitivity in both the original and validation cohorts. Some IMGT-functional V segments, including TRBV6-2 and TRBV6-3, could not be told apart with the 87-base-pair reads, so those segments were excluded. A later analysis found that most CMV-associated TCR beta chains appeared HLA-restricted, with HLA associations seemingly driven largely by CMV exposure. When HLA alleles, especially DR and DQ, strongly co-occurred, attributing TCR associations to individual alleles was difficult. The study listed over 150 TCR beta chains as associated with cytomegalovirus. Specific HLA alleles were associated with 16,951 TCR beta sequences at a false discovery rate of 0.05 in a later analysis. A cluster of highly shared sequence variants was judged likely to represent a technical artifact of the sequencing pipeline. A few of the identified cytomegalovirus-associated TCR beta chains were confirmed in vitro to be specific for cytomegalovirus antigens. Only TCR beta chains were sequenced in this cohort, and the absence of alpha or paired-chain data limited detectable features. Broadly in line with IMGT annotations, most TCR beta V segments showed up in productive rearrangements about 87% or about 30% of the time in an earlier analysis of around 550 of the donors. Correlated functional status among segregating V segments might be attributable to linkage disequilibrium, but an unknown experimental factor could not be ruled out. Roughly uniform sequencing depth across donors was assumed in presence/absence analyses, although this assumption may not hold. The authors suggested that the approach could potentially be generalized to other disease states and immunological phenotypes. In a later genetic analysis, fewer N-insertions in productive TCRs were reported among donors in an Asian-associated ancestry cluster than the approximately 670-donor mean. In a later analysis, HLA-associated TCR beta chains showed more clonal expansion and lower generation probabilities than non-associated chains that were equally common. A further reported finding was that TCR beta sequences accurately predicted the HLA-A and HLA-B alleles for most subjects in the first cohort. In a later genetic analysis, a missense DCLRE1C variant was associated with V-gene and J-gene trimming of TCR beta chains, and the association was replicated in an independent cohort. Across donors, most TCR sequences were observed very rarely, whereas some public TCRs were present in many individuals. Several of the top co-occurrence clusters appeared to be linked to parvovirus B19, influenza, CMV and Epstein-Barr virus, according to a later analysis. Because HLA typing was unavailable for some donors at each locus, only the typed subset was used in association tests. The only immune exposure information available for the cohort was CMV serostatus.

The cohort was made up of approximately 670 healthy bone marrow donors. All cohort members were sampled while nominally healthy, although unrecorded immune exposures were likely present. The donor tested CMV seronegative, placing the donor among the 350 or so seronegative members of the cohort. A peripheral blood sample was provided by each donor, and peripheral blood mononuclear cells were used for TCR beta sequencing. Genomic DNA extraction from the blood cell samples was performed with the Qiagen DNeasy Blood Extraction Kit. The junction shows trimming of 1 base on V and 0 bases on J, plus 18 bases between the germline ends. From a lookup of the germline V gene (reference sequence), CDR1 and CDR2 are LNHDA and SQIVND. The CDR3 contains 18 residues, cysteine and phenylalanine counted. The only DNA kept is the CDR3, 54 bases in frame from the first base. Libraries were made using the immunoSEQ multiplex PCR assay. For the multiplex PCR, a mixture combining 60 forward primers for TCR Vbeta segments and 13 reverse primers for TCR Jbeta segments was used. A multiplex PCR assay on genomic DNA amplified the CDR3 region of rearranged TCR beta genes. On the Illumina HiSeq System, the amplified TCR beta libraries were sequenced as 87-base-pair reads. In the authors' own workflow: In a later analysis, roughly 80 million unique TCR beta chains were counted across the roughly 670 repertoires, and roughly 10 million of these chains were shared by at least two donors. To remove PCR and sequencing errors, raw reads were error-corrected and collapsed into unique sequences using a nearest-neighbor algorithm that merged closely related sequences. Alignment of CDR3 sequences to IMGT reference sequences was used to assign V, D and J gene segments. Each retained sequence needed at least a six-nucleotide match to both a V gene segment and a J gene segment. A rearrangement counted as productive if the CDR3 had no stop codons and remained in frame with V and J, and every other rearrangement counted as non-productive. Following IMGT convention, CDR3 was defined as the stretch from the second conserved V-encoded cysteine up to the conserved J-encoded phenylalanine. The earlier analysis of fewer than 700 of the donors excluded sequences that lacked an unambiguous match to a single V gene segment. In an earlier analysis of 587 of the donors, a V segment was called functional when productive rearrangements were above 56.7%, and segregating when the standard deviation between donors exceeded 5%. To diagnose cytomegalovirus status from the catalog of TCR beta chain sequences, a statistical classification framework was built. In a later analysis, TCR nucleotide sequences were compared against IMGT/GENE-DB human TR gene sequences so that V and J genes could be assigned. In a later analysis, CDR3 sequences and most-parsimonious VDJ recombination scenarios were assigned using the TCRdist pipeline. A later analysis defined each TCR beta chain by its CDR3 amino acid sequence plus V-gene family, and excluded reads lacking a unique V-gene family. To address suspected cross-contamination and a sequencing artifact, a later analysis removed roughly 640 highly shared, low-generation-probability nucleotide sequences. In a later analysis, a clonal expansion index for each public chain was calculated from normalized within-repertoire ranks of inferred template counts. In a later analysis, generation probabilities were computed using a VDJ recombination model fitted to out-of-frame rearrangements, and the results were checked against IGoR. A later analysis scored TCR-TCR, TCR-HLA and TCR-CMV co-occurrence with hypergeometric tests, applying a repertoire-size bias correction to TCR pairs. To estimate false discovery rates, a later analysis permuted the HLA or CMV assignments 20 times. In a later analysis, co-occurring TCRs were grouped using DBSCAN, and TCRdist sequence similarity was added for clustering within HLA-allele-positive subsets. Repertoires with fewer than 30,000 or more than 120,000 public chains were left out of co-occurrence clustering, as were about 5 repertoires with anomalous nucleotide sharing. TCRdb provides this immuneACCESS table in a form limited to in-frame rearrangements. Some clones are lacking; in checked studies, under half of them reflect an unresolved V gene, and why the rest are absent is not known. Clone size and the V and J calls come from that table; the DNA yielded D and trimming. The sample table contains approximately 100,000 clones; only one count was recorded for about four fifths of them. Around 5.3% of the sample rests with the top ten.

This receptor was taken from a woman in her forties in good health and CMV-seronegative. The rearranged chain carries TRBV19 and TRBJ1-1, with the D segment identity uncertain. Sequencing was performed on PBMCs. The CDR3 reads as follows: CASSIGLGRRIMNTEAFF. Here is the DNA: TGTGCCAGTAGTATAGGCCTCGGACGGAGGATCATGAACACTGAAGCTTTCTTT.